This paragraph reports one TCR beta chain. Its antigen is not identified. The sample originates from a study of cytomegalovirus exposure and HLA in healthy donors. Findings and caveats of the study: V- and J-gene trimming in TCR beta was tied to a missense DCLRE1C variant by an analysis performed later. Previous analysis showed most TCR beta V segments were productive about 87% or about 30% of the time. Presence/absence analyses took donor sequencing depth as roughly uniform.

The PCR contained 60 Vbeta and 13 Jbeta primers. Measured with immunoSEQ multiplex PCR; TCRdb has only the in-frame clones, and not every one. The profile shows over 100,000 clones, about 70% of them singletons. CDR1 and CDR2 (germline): MNHNS, SASEGT. CDR3 length: 15 residues. V lost 6 bases to trimming and J lost 8 bases; unmatched junction nucleotides: 12. This rearrangement joins TRBV6-1 to TRBJ2-4, with 8 bases fitting TRBD2. The TCR comes from a man in his thirties or forties in good health and CMV-seropositive. The sequencing input was PBMCs. The CDR3 loop is CASSDPATSVHIQYF. In DNA form, the CDR3 reads TGTGCCAGCAGCGACCCCGCGACTAGCGTTCACATTCAGTACTTC.